In this sample, the clone carrying this T cell receptor (beta chain) turned up many times. The source material, RNA transcripts, was used to amplify TCR beta CDR3 regions. The primer set for the first-round RT-PCR of the TCR CDR3 was HTBI. TCRdb processed the multiplex PCR reads anew with MiXCR; each CDR3 protein has one entry. Of approximately 590,000 distinct CDR3 sequences listed, 15% to 17% are singletons. These data belong to a study of T cells in Graves' hyperthyroidism and ophthalmopathy. J lost 4 bases, V lost 3 bases, and 14 bases had no gene match. In germline, CDR1 is SGHRS, CDR2 YFSETQ. The CDR3 length is 18 residues.

The source material was blood. This receptor was taken from a woman between 25 and 40 years old with Graves' hyperthyroidism. The genes are TRBV5-1 and TRBJ2-1; TRBD2 agrees at 9 bases. The CDR3: CASSSPSAGGPGYNEQFF. The CDR3 DNA sequence: TGCGCCAGCAGCTCCCCCAGTGCGGGAGGGCCAGGGTACAATGAGCAGTTCTTC.